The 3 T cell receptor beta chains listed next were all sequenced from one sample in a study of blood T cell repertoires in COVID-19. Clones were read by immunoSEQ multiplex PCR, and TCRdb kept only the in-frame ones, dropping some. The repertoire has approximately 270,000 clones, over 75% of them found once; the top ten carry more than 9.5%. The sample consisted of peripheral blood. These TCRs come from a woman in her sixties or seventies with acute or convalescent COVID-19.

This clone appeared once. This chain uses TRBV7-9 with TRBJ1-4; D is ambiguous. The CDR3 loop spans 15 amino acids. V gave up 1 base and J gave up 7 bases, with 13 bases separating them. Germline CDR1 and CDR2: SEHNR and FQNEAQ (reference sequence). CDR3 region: CASSLVTAIGEKLFF. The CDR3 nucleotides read TGTGCCAGCAGCTTAGTTACTGCAATTGGTGAAAAACTGTTTTTT.

CDR3 protein: CASSSPNHGKRTTEQFF. CDR3 DNA: TGTGCCAGCAGCTCCCCCAACCACGGGAAGAGGACCACTGAGCAGTTCTTC. The rearrangement links TRBV7-2 to TRBJ2-1; D possibly corresponds to TRBD2 (5 bases). Deletions cut 4 bases from V and 9 bases from J, with 25 bases between. The CDR3 extends over 17 amino acids. Looked up from germline, CDR1 is SGHTA and CDR2 is FQGNSA. Looking up the rest from reference TRBV7-2 and TRBJ2-1 gives the full variable domain: GAGVSQSPSNKVTEKGKDVELRCDPISGHTALYWYRQSLGQGLEFLIYFQGNSAPDKSGLPSDRFSAERTGGSVSTLTIQRTQQEDSAVYLCASSSPNHGKRTTEQFFGPGTRLTVL.

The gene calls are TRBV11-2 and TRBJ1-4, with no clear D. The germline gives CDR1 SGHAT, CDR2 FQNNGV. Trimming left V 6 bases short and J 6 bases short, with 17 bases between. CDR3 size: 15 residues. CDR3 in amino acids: CASSWITDGYEKLFF. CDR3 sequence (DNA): TGTGCCAGCAGTTGGATCACAGACGGATATGAAAAACTGTTTTTT.